A single T cell receptor beta chain is shown here with its context. Its antigen is still unknown. This record comes from a study of shared clonotypes between healthy human individuals. Between the trimmed V and J ends, which lost 3 bases and 6 bases, there was a span of 11 bases. The CDR3 is 13 residues long. Germline CDR1 KGHSH, CDR2 LQKENI. Across several immunoSEQ plates, the genomic DNA of each subset was split evenly. As handled by the study authors: ImmunoSEQ junction-only sequences lacked quality scores, so their filtering differed. The assay was immunoSEQ multiplex PCR, and TCRdb's table has in-frame clones only and misses some. The V and J calls and clone size were taken over from that table, and D and trimming were inferred from the DNA. The repertoire consists of fewer than 3 million clones, with less than 95% occurring once and the leading ten covering around 0.38%. Overall study results and limits: The diversity represented, both genetic and in exposure history, was limited by few donors. Clonotype sharing across several donors was observed for about 5.2% of naive CD4 clonotypes.

This sequence was found in a man aged 18 to 29 in good health. Some clones in this sample may be carry-over from other donors' samples. The V and J genes are TRBV18 and TRBJ1-1; D unclear. The sequenced sample was naive CD4+ T cells from PBMCs. Subset reported: CD45RA+ positively selected. CDR3 protein: CASSPPGPPEAFF. The CDR3 coding sequence is TGTGCCAGCTCACCGCCCGGGCCGCCTGAAGCTTTCTTT.